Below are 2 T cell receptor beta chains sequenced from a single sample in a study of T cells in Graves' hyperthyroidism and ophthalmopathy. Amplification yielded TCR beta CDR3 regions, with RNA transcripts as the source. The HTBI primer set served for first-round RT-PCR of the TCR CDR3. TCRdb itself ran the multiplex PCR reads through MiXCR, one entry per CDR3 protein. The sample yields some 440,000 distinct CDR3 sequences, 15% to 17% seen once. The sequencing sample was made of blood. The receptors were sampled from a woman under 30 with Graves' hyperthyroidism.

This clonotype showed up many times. This CDR3 is CASSQGARETQYF. The CDR3 bases are TGTGCCAGCTCACAGGGCGCGCGGGAGACCCAGTACTTC. V is TRBV18 and J is TRBJ2-5; D ambiguous. This CDR3 contains 13 residues. V lost 4 bases, J lost 5 bases, and 11 bases lay in between. Germline V lookup: CDR1 KGHSH, CDR2 LQKENI. Supplemented by reference TRBV18 and TRBJ2-5, the full variable domain reads NAGVMQNPRHLVRRRGQEARLRCSPMKGHSHVYWYRQLPEEGLKFMVYLQKENIIDESGMPKERFSAEFPKEGPSILRIQQVVRGDSAAYFCASSQGARETQYFGPGTRLLVL.

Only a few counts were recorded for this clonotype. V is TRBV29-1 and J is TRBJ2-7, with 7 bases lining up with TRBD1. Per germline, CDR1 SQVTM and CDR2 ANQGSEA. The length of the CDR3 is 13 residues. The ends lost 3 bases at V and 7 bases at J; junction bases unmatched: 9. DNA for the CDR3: TGCAGCGTTGAGGAGACAGGGATTTTGGAGCAGTACTTC. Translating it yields CSVEETGILEQYF.